These T cell receptor beta chains were read from a single sample in a study of blood T cell repertoires in COVID-19. Data came from immunoSEQ multiplex PCR; TCRdb stores just in-frame clones and leaves some out. The sample consists of 250,000 to 350,000 clones, about 88% of them appearing once. Sequences were obtained from peripheral blood. These receptors all stem from a woman aged 55 to 70 with acute or convalescent COVID-19. Both conserved end residues are part of each CDR3. Each record gives: D gene, J gene, V gene, clone size, CDR3 DNA, CDR3 protein. The D gene is left open where the match is weak. Size is stated for part of the rows, as once, few or many counts, or as a class when the clone is expanded.

d_gene: TRBD2
j_gene: TRBJ2-2
v_gene: TRBV5-1
abundance: -
CDR3nt: TGCGCCAGCAGGGGGCGACGGGAGGGATCGAACACCGGGGAGCTGTTTTTT
CDR3aa: CASRGRREGSNTGELFF

d_gene: -
j_gene: TRBJ1-2
v_gene: TRBV7-9
abundance: -
CDR3nt: TGTGCCAGCAGCTCCCCACGCGACTCCCTGTATGGCTACACCTTC
CDR3aa: CASSSPRDSLYGYTF

d_gene: -
j_gene: TRBJ1-5
v_gene: TRBV5-1
abundance: -
CDR3nt: TGCGCCAGCAGCACGGGACATAGTAGCAATCAGCCCCAGCATTTT
CDR3aa: CASSTGHSSNQPQHF

d_gene: -
j_gene: TRBJ2-5
v_gene: TRBV7-3
abundance: -
CDR3nt: TGTGCCAGCAGCCCTAGTACCACAGGGTCAGGAGCCCAGTACTTC
CDR3aa: CASSPSTTGSGAQYF

d_gene: -
j_gene: TRBJ1-5
v_gene: TRBV7-9
abundance: -
CDR3nt: TGTGCCAGCAGCTCCTCCGGGGGGGGTAAGAATCAGCCCCAGCATTTT
CDR3aa: CASSSSGGGKNQPQHF

d_gene: -
j_gene: TRBJ2-1
v_gene: TRBV14
abundance: -
CDR3nt: TGTGCCAGCAGCCAATTCCGCAATGAGCAGTTCTTC
CDR3aa: CASSQFRNEQFF

d_gene: -
j_gene: TRBJ1-2
v_gene: TRBV6-2/TRBV6-3
abundance: -
CDR3nt: TGTGCCAGCAGTTACTCGATTCTAGGGGCCTACACCTTC
CDR3aa: CASSYSILGAYTF

d_gene: TRBD1
j_gene: TRBJ2-5
v_gene: TRBV5-1
abundance: -
CDR3nt: TGCGCCAGCAGTTTCGGACAGGGGGCTCGGAGTGGGGAGACCCAGTACTTC
CDR3aa: CASSFGQGARSGETQYF

d_gene: TRBD1
j_gene: TRBJ2-7
v_gene: TRBV28
abundance: -
CDR3nt: TGTGCCAGCAGTCCAACAGGGGCGAGGAGCTCCTACGAGCAGTACTTC
CDR3aa: CASSPTGARSSYEQYF

d_gene: -
j_gene: TRBJ1-4
v_gene: TRBV7-9
abundance: -
CDR3nt: TGTGCCAGCAGCTTAGTTTGGGGGCGGGATGAAAAACTGTTTTTT
CDR3aa: CASSLVWGRDEKLFF

d_gene: -
j_gene: TRBJ2-1
v_gene: TRBV28
abundance: -
CDR3nt: TGTGCCAGCACCCAGTACCCGGAGAATGAGCAGTTCTTC
CDR3aa: CASTQYPENEQFF

d_gene: -
j_gene: TRBJ1-1
v_gene: TRBV9
abundance: once
CDR3nt: TGTGCCAGCAGCGTCGAGGGGGAAAGAACTGAAGCTTTCTTT
CDR3aa: CASSVEGERTEAFF

d_gene: -
j_gene: TRBJ2-1
v_gene: TRBV7-8
abundance: -
CDR3nt: TGTGCCAGCACCCTTTCCAATGAGCAGTTCTTC
CDR3aa: CASTLSNEQFF

d_gene: -
j_gene: TRBJ1-5
v_gene: TRBV27
abundance: -
CDR3nt: TGTGCCAGCAGTTTAATCAGCGGCCTCGGGCAGCCCCAGCATTTT
CDR3aa: CASSLISGLGQPQHF

d_gene: TRBD1
j_gene: TRBJ1-5
v_gene: TRBV18
abundance: -
CDR3nt: TGTGCCAGCTCACCAATACAGGGGGCATTAGGCAATCAGCCCCAGCATTTT
CDR3aa: CASSPIQGALGNQPQHF

d_gene: TRBD1
j_gene: TRBJ1-5
v_gene: TRBV6-6
abundance: -
CDR3nt: TGTGCCAGCAGTTCCATACAGGGGGCTCAGCCCCAGCATTTT
CDR3aa: CASSSIQGAQPQHF

d_gene: TRBD2
j_gene: TRBJ2-7
v_gene: TRBV4-2
abundance: -
CDR3nt: TGTGCCAGCAGCCCTATTTCGGGGGGGACCTACGAGCAGTACTTC
CDR3aa: CASSPISGGTYEQYF

d_gene: -
j_gene: TRBJ2-7
v_gene: TRBV27
abundance: -
CDR3nt: TGTGCCAGCAGTCGGAGCTCCTACGAGCAGTACTTC
CDR3aa: CASSRSSYEQYF

d_gene: TRBD1
j_gene: TRBJ1-2
v_gene: TRBV4-3
abundance: -
CDR3nt: TGCGCCAGCAGCCAAGTTGACAGGGAAATCTATGGCTACACCTTC
CDR3aa: CASSQVDREIYGYTF

d_gene: -
j_gene: TRBJ1-1
v_gene: TRBV7-8
abundance: -
CDR3nt: TGTGCCAGCAGCAGACCGGGAGCTGAAGCTTTCTTT
CDR3aa: CASSRPGAEAFF

d_gene: TRBD2
j_gene: TRBJ2-5
v_gene: TRBV7-9
abundance: -
CDR3nt: TGTGCCAGCAGCCCGGGACTAGCGGGAGGGGAGACCCAGTACTTC
CDR3aa: CASSPGLAGGETQYF

d_gene: -
j_gene: TRBJ1-3
v_gene: TRBV4-1
abundance: -
CDR3nt: TGCGCCAGCAGCCAAGCGGTGGCAGGGGTTGGAAACACCATATATTTT
CDR3aa: CASSQAVAGVGNTIYF

d_gene: -
j_gene: TRBJ2-7
v_gene: TRBV7-8
abundance: -
CDR3nt: TGTGCCAGCAGCGTGATTGGGGCAGGGGACTACGAGCAGTACTTC
CDR3aa: CASSVIGAGDYEQYF

d_gene: -
j_gene: TRBJ1-2
v_gene: TRBV28
abundance: -
CDR3nt: TGTGCCAGCAGAACCCGGGGTTTTCGGGATGGCTACACCTTC
CDR3aa: CASRTRGFRDGYTF

d_gene: -
j_gene: TRBJ1-2
v_gene: TRBV5-1
abundance: -
CDR3nt: TGCGCCAGCTCTCTTGCGGTCTCTAACTATGGCTACACCTTC
CDR3aa: CASSLAVSNYGYTF

d_gene: -
j_gene: TRBJ2-3
v_gene: TRBV5-1
abundance: -
CDR3nt: TGCGCCAGCAGCTTAGGGACTGCTAGCACAGATACGCAGTATTTT
CDR3aa: CASSLGTASTDTQYF

d_gene: -
j_gene: TRBJ1-1
v_gene: TRBV18
abundance: -
CDR3nt: TGTGCCAGCTCCCCCGCGCCGGGCACTGAAGCTTTCTTT
CDR3aa: CASSPAPGTEAFF

d_gene: -
j_gene: TRBJ1-2
v_gene: TRBV6-6
abundance: -
CDR3nt: TGTGCCAGCAGTTACCTGAGCAGGGCTTATGGCTACACCTTC
CDR3aa: CASSYLSRAYGYTF

d_gene: -
j_gene: TRBJ2-7
v_gene: TRBV18
abundance: -
CDR3nt: TGTGCCAGCTCGCAGAAAATCGACAGAATGGGATACGAGCAGTACTTC
CDR3aa: CASSQKIDRMGYEQYF

d_gene: -
j_gene: TRBJ2-7
v_gene: TRBV5-1
abundance: -
CDR3nt: TGCGCCAGCAGCTTGGCGGGGTTGGAGCAGTACTTC
CDR3aa: CASSLAGLEQYF

d_gene: -
j_gene: TRBJ1-1
v_gene: TRBV4-2
abundance: few
CDR3nt: TGTGCCAGCAGCGGAGCATTGAACACTGAAGCTTTCTTT
CDR3aa: CASSGALNTEAFF

d_gene: -
j_gene: TRBJ1-5
v_gene: TRBV7-2
abundance: -
CDR3nt: TGTGCCAGCAGCCCTCGGACTGACAATCAGCCCCAGCATTTT
CDR3aa: CASSPRTDNQPQHF

d_gene: TRBD2
j_gene: TRBJ2-3
v_gene: TRBV7-9
abundance: -
CDR3nt: TGTGCCAGCAGCGAGACTAGCGGCAACACAGATACGCAGTATTTT
CDR3aa: CASSETSGNTDTQYF

d_gene: -
j_gene: TRBJ2-7
v_gene: TRBV5-4
abundance: -
CDR3nt: TGTGCCAGCAGCTTTGGTCGCCTAGCGGAGCAGTACTTC
CDR3aa: CASSFGRLAEQYF

d_gene: -
j_gene: TRBJ1-1
v_gene: TRBV12-3/TRBV12-4
abundance: once
CDR3nt: TGTGCCTCTCTGCGGCAGGGGAACACTGAAGCTTTCTTT
CDR3aa: CASLRQGNTEAFF

d_gene: -
j_gene: TRBJ2-7
v_gene: TRBV4-3
abundance: -
CDR3nt: TGCGCCAGCAGCCAAGACCGGGACTGGTCCTACGAGCAGTACTTC
CDR3aa: CASSQDRDWSYEQYF

d_gene: -
j_gene: TRBJ1-2
v_gene: TRBV7-3
abundance: -
CDR3nt: TGTGCCAGCAGCTCTTTACTGGGAGGTGGCTACACCTTC
CDR3aa: CASSSLLGGGYTF

d_gene: -
j_gene: TRBJ2-7
v_gene: TRBV6-6
abundance: -
CDR3nt: TGTGCCAGCAGCGGCGGAAGCTCCTACGAGCAGTACTTC
CDR3aa: CASSGGSSYEQYF

d_gene: -
j_gene: TRBJ2-6
v_gene: TRBV5-1
abundance: few
CDR3nt: TGCGCCAGCAGCGGGAGACACCACTCTGGGGCCAACGTCCTGACTTTC
CDR3aa: CASSGRHHSGANVLTF

d_gene: TRBD2
j_gene: TRBJ2-1
v_gene: TRBV2
abundance: -
CDR3nt: TGTGCCAGCAGCCCACGGAGCGGGGGGACCTACAATGAGCAGTTCTTC
CDR3aa: CASSPRSGGTYNEQFF

d_gene: TRBD2
j_gene: TRBJ2-3
v_gene: TRBV2
abundance: -
CDR3nt: TGTGCCAGCAGGCAGGAGACTAGCGGGGGGCGCGATACGCAGTATTTT
CDR3aa: CASRQETSGGRDTQYF

d_gene: TRBD2
j_gene: TRBJ2-1
v_gene: TRBV2
abundance: -
CDR3nt: TGTGCCAGCAGTGAGACTAGCGGGAGGAATGAGCAGTTCTTC
CDR3aa: CASSETSGRNEQFF

d_gene: TRBD1
j_gene: TRBJ1-5
v_gene: TRBV6-5
abundance: -
CDR3nt: TGTGCCAGCAGTCCTGACAGGGGGGGCAATCAGCCCCAGCATTTT
CDR3aa: CASSPDRGGNQPQHF

d_gene: -
j_gene: TRBJ2-1
v_gene: TRBV12-3/TRBV12-4
abundance: -
CDR3nt: TGTGCCAGCAAAATACTAGCTGGCGATGAGCAGTTCTTC
CDR3aa: CASKILAGDEQFF

d_gene: -
j_gene: TRBJ1-1
v_gene: TRBV19
abundance: -
CDR3nt: TGTGCCAGTAGTCCCGACCCCCCGGGGTATACTGAAGCTTTCTTT
CDR3aa: CASSPDPPGYTEAFF

d_gene: TRBD1
j_gene: TRBJ2-3
v_gene: TRBV7-9
abundance: -
CDR3nt: TGTGCCAGCAGCCCCGGACAGGGCGGTGGATATTTT
CDR3aa: CASSPGQGGGYF

d_gene: -
j_gene: TRBJ1-1
v_gene: TRBV3-1/TRBV3-2
abundance: -
CDR3nt: TGTGCCAGCAGCCAAGATCGCGGCGGTGAAGCTTTCTTT
CDR3aa: CASSQDRGGEAFF

d_gene: -
j_gene: TRBJ1-3
v_gene: TRBV19
abundance: -
CDR3nt: TGTGCCAGTAGTACCCAGGGGCGCAACTCTGGAAACACCATATATTTT
CDR3aa: CASSTQGRNSGNTIYF

d_gene: -
j_gene: TRBJ1-1
v_gene: TRBV12-3/TRBV12-4
abundance: -
CDR3nt: TGTGCCAGCAGTCCCCTCCAGGCAAGGGGTTTCTTT
CDR3aa: CASSPLQARGFF

d_gene: TRBD1
j_gene: TRBJ1-2
v_gene: TRBV28
abundance: -
CDR3nt: TGTGCCAGCAGTCTCCGGACAGGGAGGAATGGCTACACCTTC
CDR3aa: CASSLRTGRNGYTF

d_gene: TRBD1
j_gene: TRBJ1-4
v_gene: TRBV11-2
abundance: -
CDR3nt: TGTGCCAGCAGACAGGGGGAGGAAAAACTGTTTTTT
CDR3aa: CASRQGEEKLFF